One and the same sample provided the 27 T cell receptor beta chains below, sequenced in a study of identical twins. TCRdb re-called the 5' RACE reads through MiXCR, storing one row per CDR3 protein. This table holds under 350,000 distinct CDR3 sequences, roughly 9% found once. These data were also reused for a study on yellow fever vaccine responses in identical twins.

The sample consisted of CD8+ T cells sorted from blood. The source is a woman under 30 in good health.

This clonotype was picked up many times. This chain uses TRBV5-1 with TRBJ2-7; 9 positions agree with TRBD2. CDR1 is SGHRS, CDR2 YFSETQ, per germline. J was trimmed by 2 bases and V by 7 bases; bases with no gene match: 13. The CDR3 extends over 16 amino acids. CDR3 nucleotide sequence: TGCGCCAGCGGTTATCCCGGCGGGGGGGGTACCTACGAGCAGTACTTC. It encodes CASGYPGGGGTYEQYF. The full variable domain, in which reference TRBV5-1 and TRBJ2-7 provide the parts outside the CDR3, is KAGVTQTPRYLIKTRGQQVTLSCSPISGHRSVSWYQQTPGQGLQFLFEYFSETQRNKGNFPGRFSGRQFSNSRSEMNVSTLELGDSALYLCASGYPGGGGTYEQYFGPGTRLTVT.

This clonotype was counted only a few times. The chain combines TRBV27 with TRBJ2-1; possibly TRBD2 for D (5 bases). The V and J ends lost 7 bases and 3 bases respectively, with 10 bases between them. The CDR3 consists of 13 residues. Germline assignment: CDR1 MNHEY and CDR2 SMNVEV (reference sequence). The chain's CDR3 is CASKLAGYNEQFF. The CDR3 coding sequence is TGTGCCAGCAAACTCGCGGGCTACAATGAGCAGTTCTTC.

The V and J genes are TRBV7-9 and TRBJ2-1; D is ambiguous. Trimming removed 4 bases from V and 4 bases from J, with 11 bases in between. CDR3 length equals 14 residues. CDR1 is SEHNR, CDR2 FQNEAQ, per germline (reference sequence). The CDR3 DNA is TGTGCCAGCAGCTCCGGCGACCGGTACAATGAGCAGTTCTTC. Translating gives CASSSGDRYNEQFF.

The CDR3 DNA is TGTGCCAGCAGCCAACCCTACAGGGGCTCCACCTACGAGCAGTACTTC. Protein product: CASSQPYRGSTYEQYF. This chain uses TRBV3-1 with TRBJ2-7, with 7 bases that match TRBD1. With 2 bases clipped from V and 2 bases from J, the junction kept 9 bases outside the gene matches. The CDR3 has 16 residues. Per germline, CDR1 LGHDT and CDR2 YNNKEL (reference sequence).

The chain employs TRBV28 and TRBJ2-3; 8 positions agree with TRBD2. Germline V gene data show CDR1 as MDHEN and CDR2 as SYDVKM. V dropped 5 bases and J dropped 7; count of bases not matched to a gene: 14. There are 16 residues in the CDR3. The chain's CDR3 is CASSTTLRGEVNTQYF. For the CDR3, the DNA is TGTGCCAGCAGTACAACCCTGCGGGGGGAAGTAAATACGCAGTATTTT.

This clonotype has more than one count but fewer than ten. The chain has TRBV6-2 or TRBV6-3 and TRBJ2-1; 10 positions match TRBD1. The germline gives CDR1 MNHEY, CDR2 SVGEGT. The CDR3 runs 15 residues. V dropped 6 bases and J dropped 3; count of bases not matched to a gene: 5. The CDR3 DNA is TGTGCCAGCAGAACCGACAGGGGGCTCTACAATGAGCAGTTCTTC. It yields the protein CASRTDRGLYNEQFF.

In its sample, this clonotype was seen many times. The V and J genes are TRBV29-1 and TRBJ2-4, with 7 bases that match TRBD1. With 5 bases clipped from V and 0 bases from J, the junction kept 10 bases outside the gene matches. The CDR3 contains 16 residues. Germline CDR1 SQVTM, CDR2 ANQGSEA. The CDR3 reads CSVLGTDILAKNIQYF. The CDR3 bases are TGCAGCGTTCTCGGGACAGACATCCTAGCCAAAAACATTCAGTACTTC.

The table lists this clonotype with many counts. The rearrangement joins TRBV4-3 to TRBJ2-7; D may be TRBD1 (5 bases). The CDR3 totals 15 residues. Germline V gene data show CDR1 as LGHNA and CDR2 as YSLEER. V was trimmed by 0 bases and J by 3 bases, leaving 12 bases between them. CDR3 protein: CASSQDRDTLYEQYF. The CDR3 DNA reads TGCGCCAGCAGCCAAGACAGGGATACTCTCTACGAGCAGTACTTC.

This clonotype was detected ten times or more. This rearrangement joins TRBV12-3 or TRBV12-4 to TRBJ2-3, with D perhaps matching TRBD1 (5 bases). CDR3 length: 13 residues. Trimming removed 6 bases at V and 6 bases at J, with 13 bases between. In DNA form, the CDR3 reads TGTGCCAGCAGAACCGGCCACAGGGATACGCAGTATTTT. This encodes CASRTGHRDTQYF.

The V and J genes are TRBV5-1 and TRBJ1-2, with D hard to call. Germline V gene lookup returns CDR1 SGHRS and CDR2 YFSETQ. The CDR3 has 14 amino acids. V was shortened by 0 bases and J by 4 bases, with 10 bases between the two germline ends. The CDR3 DNA is TGCGCCAGCAGCTTGGAGGGTACGGGCTATGGCTACACCTTC. Translating it yields CASSLEGTGYGYTF. The variable domain in full, completed from reference TRBV5-1 and TRBJ1-2, reads KAGVTQTPRYLIKTRGQQVTLSCSPISGHRSVSWYQQTPGQGLQFLFEYFSETQRNKGNFPGRFSGRQFSNSRSEMNVSTLELGDSALYLCASSLEGTGYGYTFGSGTRLTVV.

The chain joins TRBV18 to TRBJ2-7; TRBD1 is a possible D gene (5 bases). This CDR3 region has 14 residues. V was trimmed by 0 bases and J by 3 bases, leaving 9 bases between them. The germline gives CDR1 KGHSH, CDR2 LQKENI. CDR3 nucleotide sequence: TGTGCCAGCTCACCACCGCAGGGCGGCTACGAGCAGTACTTC. Translation: CASSPPQGGYEQYF.

This clonotype was seen more than once but under ten times. The chain uses TRBV6-1 and TRBJ2-7; D might be TRBD1 or TRBD2, each matching 5 bases. V was pared by 2 bases and J by 6 bases, with 26 bases between. The CDR3 is 18 residues long. The germline CDR1 and CDR2 sequences are MNHNS and SASEGT. Written as DNA, the CDR3 is TGTGCCAGCAGTGAATTTGGAAGTGGGGCGGGCACATCATGCGAGCAGTACTTC. This sequence encodes CASSEFGSGAGTSCEQYF.

This clonotype was observed a few times. The chain uses TRBV4-2 and TRBJ2-3; maybe TRBD2 (5 bases). Germline CDR1 and CDR2: LGHNA and YNFKEQ. The CDR3 has 19 residues. V dropped 1 base and J dropped 3 bases, with 23 bases sitting between them. CDR3 nucleotides: TGTGCCAGCAGCCAAGGGTCGTACGGGAAAGGGATGCAGACAGATACGCAGTATTTT. It encodes CASSQGSYGKGMQTDTQYF.

V usage is TRBV16 and J usage is TRBJ1-1, with D hard to call. Trimming left V 3 bases short and J 3 bases short, with 8 bases between. CDR1 and CDR2 (germline): KGHSY, FQNENV. The CDR3 contains 13 residues. The CDR3 loop reads CASSHLPDTEAFF. Written as DNA, the CDR3 is TGTGCCAGCAGCCACCTTCCCGACACTGAAGCTTTCTTT.

This clonotype was seen repeatedly, ten times or more. The V call is TRBV7-9, the J call TRBJ1-1; 7 nucleotides line up with TRBD1. Germline values: CDR1 SEHNR, CDR2 FQNEAQ (reference sequence). V trimming: 5 bases; J trimming: 10 bases; junction bases outside the gene matches: 13. CDR3 size: 14 residues. The CDR3 is CASSTLPDREGAFF. As DNA, the CDR3 is TGTGCCAGCAGCACACTACCCGACAGGGAAGGAGCTTTCTTT. Together with reference TRBV7-9 and TRBJ1-1, the CDR3 gives the full variable domain: DTGVSQNPRHKITKRGQNVTFRCDPISEHNRLYWYRQTLGQGPEFLTYFQNEAQLEKSRLLSDRFSAERPKGSFSTLEIQRTEQGDSAMYLCASSTLPDREGAFFGQGTRLTVV.

At least ten counts were recorded for this clonotype. The V and J genes are TRBV9 and TRBJ1-1; TRBD1 aligns across 8 bases. V gave up 7 bases and J gave up 4 bases; unmatched junction bases: 3. Germline CDR1 and CDR2: SGDLS and YYNGEE. The CDR3 length is 12 residues. Here the CDR3 reads CASGTGTTEAFF. The CDR3 bases are TGTGCCAGCGGGACAGGAACCACTGAAGCTTTCTTT. The whole variable domain, filled in from reference TRBV9 and TRBJ1-1, reads DSGVTQTPKHLITATGQRVTLRCSPRSGDLSVYWYQQSLDQGLQFLIQYYNGEERAKGNILERFSAQQFPDLHSELNLSSLELGDSALYFCASGTGTTEAFFGQGTRLTVV.

This clonotype was recorded only once. The chain carries TRBV9 and TRBJ1-2; 7 nucleotides line up with TRBD1. CDR3 length: 15 amino acids. J was trimmed by 3 bases and V by 0 bases; bases with no gene match: 5. Per germline, CDR1 SGDLS and CDR2 YYNGEE. The CDR3 is CASSVGQGTDYGYTF. Written as DNA, the CDR3 is TGTGCCAGCAGCGTAGGACAGGGAACTGACTATGGCTACACCTTC.

The V call is TRBV7-2, the J call TRBJ2-1; D might be TRBD2 (6 bases). Trimming cost V 1 base and J 10 bases, with 20 bases left between them. This CDR3 has 16 residues. Germline CDR1 is SGHTA and CDR2 is FQGNSA. CDR3 sequence (DNA): TGTGCCAGCAGCTTAGGGGGGGAGCCGATGGAATTCGAGCAGTTCTTC. Residues: CASSLGGEPMEFEQFF.

This clonotype was counted ten times or more. The chain uses TRBV7-9 and TRBJ2-3, with 13 nucleotides matching TRBD2. Germline loops: CDR1 SEHNR, CDR2 FQNEAQ (reference sequence). The junction had 7 bases not matched to a gene; V was cut back by 5 bases and J by 2 bases. The length of the CDR3 is 17 residues. DNA of the CDR3: TGTGCCAGCAGCCCTCGGACTAGCGGGGGACCCACAGATACGCAGTATTTT. It yields the protein CASSPRTSGGPTDTQYF.

This clonotype was recorded at least ten times. The chain combines TRBV11-2 with TRBJ2-3, with 7 bases fitting TRBD1. The CDR3 totals 14 residues. Unmatched junction bases numbered 3, after V lost 3 bases and J lost 3 bases. Germline V lookup: CDR1 SGHAT, CDR2 FQNNGV. CDR3 amino acids: CASSFPGGTDTQYF. The CDR3 nucleotides read TGTGCCAGCAGCTTCCCAGGGGGAACAGATACGCAGTATTTT. Together with reference TRBV11-2 and TRBJ2-3, the CDR3 gives the full variable domain: EAGVAQSPRYKIIEKRQSVAFWCNPISGHATLYWYQQILGQGPKLLIQFQNNGVVDDSQLPKDRFSAERLKGVDSTLKIQPAKLEDSAVYLCASSFPGGTDTQYFGPGTRLTVL.

This clonotype was counted many times. The genes are TRBV12-3 or TRBV12-4 and TRBJ2-7; D gene uncertain. V dropped 8 bases and J dropped 2 bases, with 10 bases sitting between them. This CDR3 contains 12 residues. In nucleotides, the CDR3 is TGTGCCAGCGGGTTTGAGGCCTACGAGCAGTACTTC. Protein product: CASGFEAYEQYF.

In its sample, this clonotype was seen a few times. The chain combines TRBV9 with TRBJ2-7; D gene ambiguous. The CDR3 has 13 residues. Trimming took off 4 bases at V and 5 bases at J, with 13 bases between the two ends. Per germline, CDR1 SGDLS and CDR2 YYNGEE. CDR3 in amino acids: CASSHPPEDEQYF. CDR3 in DNA: TGTGCCAGCAGCCACCCCCCAGAAGACGAGCAGTACTTC. The whole variable domain, remainder taken from reference TRBV9 and TRBJ2-7, is DSGVTQTPKHLITATGQRVTLRCSPRSGDLSVYWYQQSLDQGLQFLIQYYNGEERAKGNILERFSAQQFPDLHSELNLSSLELGDSALYFCASSHPPEDEQYFGPGTRLTVT.

This clonotype was seen many times. The chain joins TRBV29-1 to TRBJ2-3; 10 bases agree with TRBD2. Trimming cost V 5 bases and J 4 bases; bases outside gene matches: 6. Germline values: CDR1 SQVTM, CDR2 ANQGSEA. CDR3 length: 14 residues. The CDR3 loop is CSVLSGRAADTQYF. The CDR3 nucleotides are TGCAGCGTTTTAAGCGGGAGGGCCGCAGATACGCAGTATTTT.

This clonotype turned up a few times. The chain recombines TRBV20-1 with TRBJ2-1; D gene uncertain. Per germline, CDR1 DFQATT and CDR2 SNEGSKA (reference sequence). V lost 0 bases and J lost 8, with 8 bases in between. The CDR3 is made up of 12 amino acids. In DNA, the CDR3 is TGCAGTGCTAGAGATTCCTCTTATGAGCAGTTCTTC. It translates to CSARDSSYEQFF.

On this clonotype: The junction departs from the called germline gene at one end, perhaps through a read error. The rearrangement links TRBV7-7 to TRBJ2-5, with D possibly being TRBD2 (5 bases). The CDR3 runs 16 residues. Germline V lookup: CDR1 SSHAT, CDR2 FNYEAQ (reference sequence). The CDR3 region has the DNA TGTGCTAGCAGCCAAGTCGGCCCCCACGGGATCGAGACCCAGTACTTC. Protein product: CASSQVGPHGIETQYF.

A few counts support this clonotype. The rearrangement links TRBV27 to TRBJ1-2, with TRBD1 matching 7 bases. With V trimmed by 11 bases and J by 7 bases, 10 bases remained unmatched. Germline CDR1 reads MNHEY; CDR2 reads SMNVEV (reference sequence). The CDR3 is 12 residues long. CDR3 in amino acids: CADKEGGSGYTF. DNA for the CDR3: TGTGCCGACAAGGAAGGGGGCAGTGGCTACACCTTC.

The rearrangement joins TRBV18 to TRBJ2-2; D is unresolved. Germline loops: CDR1 KGHSH, CDR2 LQKENI. The CDR3 totals 15 residues. The ends were cut back, 2 bases at V and 0 bases at J, with 7 bases in the middle. This CDR3 reads CASSPVRANTGELFF. In DNA, the CDR3 is TGTGCCAGCTCACCAGTACGTGCGAACACCGGGGAGCTGTTTTTT. Variable domain in full (rest from reference TRBV18 and TRBJ2-2): NAGVMQNPRHLVRRRGQEARLRCSPMKGHSHVYWYRQLPEEGLKFMVYLQKENIIDESGMPKERFSAEFPKEGPSILRIQQVVRGDSAAYFCASSPVRANTGELFFGEGSRLTVL.